A single sample gave rise to the 27 T cell receptor beta chains below, sequenced in a study of cytomegalovirus exposure and HLA in healthy donors. In the PCR, 60 Vbeta and 13 Jbeta primers were used. TCRdb's table, derived via immunoSEQ multiplex PCR, lists solely in-frame clones and lacks some. The sample has approximately 180,000 clones; roughly four fifths are singletons. The sample was PBMCs. The origin of the receptors is a man aged 18 to 30 in good health and CMV-seronegative.

This chain uses TRBV15 with TRBJ2-1, with TRBD1 as a possible D gene (5 bases). Trimming took off 4 bases at V and 3 bases at J, with 7 bases between the two ends. This CDR3 has 13 amino acids. CDR1 LNHNV and CDR2 YYDKDF come from the germline V gene (reference sequence). This CDR3 is CATSTDSYNEQFF. CDR3 DNA sequence: TGTGCCACCAGCACCGACAGCTACAATGAGCAGTTCTTC.

The V and J genes are TRBV30 and TRBJ2-5, with D hard to call. The CDR3 contains 11 residues. Germline-derived CDR1 and CDR2 are GTSNPN and SVGIG (reference sequence). Deletions cut 5 bases from V and 3 bases from J, with 7 bases between. In DNA form, the CDR3 reads TGTGCCTGGGGGCCCAAAGAGACCCAGTACTTC. Its protein product is CAWGPKETQYF.

The chain carries TRBV5-6 and TRBJ2-7, with 7 bases aligning to TRBD1. From germline, CDR1 is SGHDT and CDR2 YYEEEE. The CDR3 loop spans 13 amino acids. V was pared by 4 bases and J by 3 bases, with 4 bases of the junction left unmatched. CDR3 protein: CASSRDSFYEQYF. The DNA for the CDR3 is TGTGCCAGCAGCCGGGACAGTTTCTACGAGCAGTACTTC.

This rearrangement joins TRBV29-1 to TRBJ2-1; possible D gene TRBD2, 5 bases. CDR3 length equals 13 residues. V lost 7 bases and J 6 bases, leaving 16 bases between the germline ends. In germline, CDR1 is SQVTM, CDR2 ANQGSEA. CDR3 loop: CSGVVVSGNEQFF. The CDR3 DNA sequence: TGCAGCGGGGTAGTCGTCAGCGGCAATGAGCAGTTCTTC.

The V call is TRBV7-3, the J call TRBJ1-6; D perhaps matches TRBD1 (6 bases). In germline, CDR1 is SGHTA, CDR2 FQGTGA. This CDR3 has 13 residues. Trimming removed 5 bases at V and 9 bases at J, with 11 bases between. CDR3 sequence reads: CASSARGSSPLHF. The DNA of the CDR3 is TGTGCCAGCAGCGCCAGGGGCAGTTCACCCCTCCACTTT.

J is TRBJ2-7 and V is TRBV7-2; D is unresolved. Germline V gives CDR1 SGHTA, CDR2 FQGNSA. V was pared by 5 bases and J by 2 bases, with 10 bases between. The CDR3 length is 13 residues. In DNA form, the CDR3 reads TGTGCCAGCAGCATTAGTTCCCCCTACGAGCAGTACTTC. Amino acids: CASSISSPYEQYF.

This chain joins TRBV7-9 and TRBJ1-4; possible D gene TRBD1, 6 bases. The CDR3 extends over 18 amino acids. V was trimmed by 6 bases and J by 6 bases, leaving 26 bases between them. In germline, CDR1 is SEHNR, CDR2 FQNEAQ (reference sequence). The CDR3 sequence is CASSFGGRGGLVDEKLFF. The CDR3 coding sequence is TGTGCCAGCAGTTTCGGAGGGAGGGGGGGGTTAGTGGATGAAAAACTGTTTTTT.

The chain carries TRBV18 and TRBJ1-1, with D unclear. The germline V gene encodes CDR1 KGHSH and CDR2 LQKENI. The CDR3 loop spans 13 amino acids. Trimming took off 1 base at V and 6 bases at J, with 9 bases between the two ends. This CDR3 is CASSPREAAEAFF. The CDR3 DNA sequence: TGTGCCAGCTCACCACGTGAGGCAGCTGAAGCTTTCTTT. Looking up the rest from reference TRBV18 and TRBJ1-1 gives the full variable domain: NAGVMQNPRHLVRRRGQEARLRCSPMKGHSHVYWYRQLPEEGLKFMVYLQKENIIDESGMPKERFSAEFPKEGPSILRIQQVVRGDSAAYFCASSPREAAEAFFGQGTRLTVV.

V usage is TRBV28 and J usage is TRBJ2-5; 9 nucleotides agree with TRBD2. Germline loops: CDR1 MDHEN, CDR2 SYDVKM. This CDR3 region has 15 residues. Trimming cost V 2 bases and J 5 bases; bases outside gene matches: 6. This chain's CDR3 is CASSLVREGGETQYF. DNA of the CDR3: TGTGCCAGCAGTTTAGTGCGGGAGGGGGGGGAGACCCAGTACTTC. Looking up the rest from reference TRBV28 and TRBJ2-5 gives the full variable domain: DVKVTQSSRYLVKRTGEKVFLECVQDMDHENMFWYRQDPGLGLRLIYFSYDVKMKEKGDIPEGYSVSREKKERFSLILESASTNQTSMYLCASSLVREGGETQYFGPGTRLLVL.

The chain recombines TRBV10-2 with TRBJ1-2; unclear D gene. This CDR3 spans 12 amino acids. Germline-derived CDR1 and CDR2 are WSHSY and SAAADI. The germline V and J ends were trimmed by 6 bases and 9 bases, with 14 bases remaining between them. This chain's CDR3 is CASSDTTKRYTF. CDR3 nucleotides: TGCGCCAGCAGCGATACAACTAAACGCTACACCTTC.

The chain employs TRBV6-1 and TRBJ1-5; D gene uncertain. V dropped 4 bases and J dropped 3 bases, with 13 bases sitting between them. This CDR3 contains 15 residues. The germline gives CDR1 MNHNS, CDR2 SASEGT. The CDR3 DNA reads as TGTGCCAGCAGTGGGAGGGTGGCAGACAATCAGCCCCAGCATTTT. This codes for CASSGRVADNQPQHF.

The CDR3 region is CASSPRYNEQFF. The CDR3 region has the DNA TGTGCCAGTAGCCCTCGTTACAATGAGCAGTTCTTC. The chain links TRBV19 to TRBJ2-1; D not certain. This CDR3 has 12 amino acids. V dropped 6 bases and J dropped 4 bases, with 7 bases sitting between them. Germline CDR1 and CDR2: LNHDA and SQIVND (reference sequence).

This clone was detected once. The genes are TRBV6-1 and TRBJ2-3, with a tentative D call TRBD1 (6 bases). The CDR3 contains 14 residues. With 1 base removed from V and 1 base from J, the gap between germline ends came to 6 bases. CDR1 and CDR2 (germline): MNHNS, SASEGT. For the CDR3, the DNA is TGTGCCAGCAGTGAAGACAGGGGCACAGATACGCAGTATTTT. It codes for CASSEDRGTDTQYF.

This clone was seen only once. The chain couples TRBV6-5 to TRBJ2-5; 12 bases line up with TRBD1. The germline gives CDR1 MNHEY, CDR2 SVGAGI. This CDR3 spans 14 amino acids. V lost 6 bases to trimming and J lost 11 bases; unmatched junction nucleotides: 10. The CDR3 region has the DNA TGTGCCAGCAGGGGGACAGGGGGCTTTAGGGAGCAGTACTTC. Translated, it gives CASRGTGGFREQYF.

The V call is TRBV5-4, the J call TRBJ1-1; 11 nucleotides match TRBD1. V was clipped by 4 bases and J by 4 bases; unmatched bases: 9. Germline values: CDR1 SGHNT, CDR2 YYREEE (reference sequence). The CDR3 extends over 16 amino acids. The CDR3: CASSKDRGRGGTEAFF. CDR3 sequence (DNA): TGTGCCAGCAGCAAGGACAGGGGGCGAGGTGGCACTGAAGCTTTCTTT. The full variable domain, in which reference TRBV5-4 and TRBJ1-1 provide the parts outside the CDR3, is ETGVTQSPTHLIKTRGQQVTLRCSSQSGHNTVSWYQQALGQGPQFIFQYYREEENGRGNFPPRFSGLQFPNYSSELNVNALELDDSALYLCASSKDRGRGGTEAFFGQGTRLTVV.

There are a few counts of this clone. The rearrangement links TRBV9 to TRBJ2-3, with D uncertain. The germline V gene has CDR1 SGDLS and CDR2 YYNGEE. Deletions cut 0 bases from V and 2 bases from J, with 4 bases between. The CDR3 has 13 amino acids. CDR3 sequence reads: CASSVALTDTQYF. Here the CDR3 DNA reads TGTGCCAGCAGCGTAGCCCTCACAGATACGCAGTATTTT.

This chain joins TRBV9 and TRBJ2-1, with 14 nucleotides matching TRBD2. The CDR3 has 15 residues. V trimming: 4 bases; J trimming: 8 bases; junction bases outside the gene matches: 5. CDR1 and CDR2 from the germline V gene are SGDLS and YYNGEE. CDR3 residues: CASSQGLAGVHEQFF. Here the CDR3 DNA reads TGTGCCAGCAGCCAGGGACTAGCGGGAGTCCATGAGCAGTTCTTC.

This clone turned up a few times. V gene TRBV6-1 combines with J gene TRBJ1-5; 9 nucleotides match TRBD1. This CDR3 spans 14 amino acids. V lost 7 bases and J lost 5; bases outside the gene matches: 6. Germline V CDR1 and CDR2: MNHNS, SASEGT. The CDR3 DNA reads TGTGCCAGCATTACAGGGGGCGCCTATCAGCCCCAGCATTTT. Translated: CASITGGAYQPQHF.

The chain links TRBV11-1 to TRBJ2-7, with 8 bases fitting TRBD1. This CDR3 region has 15 residues. Germline-derived CDR1 and CDR2 are SGHAT and FQDESV (reference sequence). Unmatched junction bases numbered 14, after V lost 7 bases and J lost 6 bases. The CDR3 DNA reads as TGTGCCAGCACCGAGTCAACAGGGGGTGTCTCCGAGCAGTACTTC. Translation: CASTESTGGVSEQYF.

The genes are TRBV15 and TRBJ2-5, with D perhaps matching TRBD1 (5 bases). CDR3 length: 16 residues. Germline V gene data show CDR1 as LNHNV and CDR2 as YYDKDF (reference sequence). The V and J ends lost 0 bases and 4 bases respectively, with 15 bases between them. The CDR3 coding sequence is TGTGCCACCAGCAGAGATCAGGGCGTTGGGGTAGAGACCCAGTACTTC. Protein: CATSRDQGVGVETQYF.

The chain uses TRBV28 and TRBJ2-7, with 10 bases lining up with TRBD2. The germline V gene has CDR1 MDHEN and CDR2 SYDVKM. The CDR3 extends over 14 amino acids. With V trimmed by 7 bases and J by 4 bases, 7 bases remained unmatched. The CDR3 protein is CASTPPTSGYEQYF. CDR3 in DNA: TGTGCCAGCACCCCTCCGACTAGCGGGTACGAGCAGTACTTC.

The rearrangement links TRBV11-3 to TRBJ1-1, with D possibly being TRBD1 (6 bases). This CDR3 region has 18 residues. The ends were cut back, 5 bases at V and 1 base at J, with 23 bases in the middle. Germline values: CDR1 SGHNT, CDR2 YENEEA. The CDR3 DNA follows: TGTGCCAGCAGCCAAACCCACAGGGTCGGATTTGGGAACACTGAAGCTTTCTTT. Protein sequence: CASSQTHRVGFGNTEAFF.

V gene TRBV5-8 combines with J gene TRBJ1-2, with D perhaps matching TRBD1 (5 bases). V lost 0 bases to trimming and J lost 7 bases, with 10 bases between them. This CDR3 is built from 13 residues. Germline V gene data show CDR1 as SGHTS and CDR2 as YDEGEE. The CDR3 loop reads CASSLGQFGGYTF. CDR3 nucleotide sequence: TGTGCCAGCAGCTTGGGACAGTTCGGTGGCTACACCTTC.

The V gene is TRBV6-5, the J gene TRBJ2-5; D perhaps matches TRBD1 (6 bases). Germline V lookup: CDR1 MNHEY, CDR2 SVGAGI. The V gene lost 2 bases and the J gene lost 1 base, with 8 bases spanning the gap. CDR3 length: 14 amino acids. CDR3 sequence: CASSYGRGQETQYF. DNA of the CDR3: TGTGCCAGCAGTTACGGCAGGGGCCAAGAGACCCAGTACTTC.

The chain combines TRBV5-5 with TRBJ1-5; a possible D gene is TRBD1 (6 bases). V was cut by 4 bases and J by 0 bases, with 14 bases left in between. The germline V gene encodes CDR1 SGHKS and CDR2 YYEKEE (reference sequence). The CDR3 contains 16 residues. CDR3 loop: CASSAGTRNSNQPQHF. The CDR3 DNA is TGTGCCAGCAGCGCTGGGACAAGAAATAGCAATCAGCCCCAGCATTTT.

The rearrangement joins TRBV27 to TRBJ2-2, with a possible D match to TRBD1 (6 bases). With 3 bases removed from V and 5 bases from J, the gap between germline ends came to 13 bases. CDR1 and CDR2 from the germline V gene are MNHEY and SMNVEV (reference sequence). The CDR3 spans 15 residues. The CDR3 here is CASSLRQDQTGELFF. CDR3 nucleotide sequence: TGTGCCAGCAGTTTGAGACAGGACCAGACCGGGGAGCTGTTTTTT.

The rearrangement links TRBV9 to TRBJ2-5; tentative D call: TRBD1 (5 bases). Trimming took off 4 bases at V and 5 bases at J, with 12 bases between the two ends. The CDR3 extends over 13 amino acids. The germline V gene has CDR1 SGDLS and CDR2 YYNGEE. The CDR3 DNA reads as TGTGCCAGCAGCCCAGGACACGGGGAGACCCAGTACTTC. It is translated as CASSPGHGETQYF.